This TCR beta chain was retrieved from a study of T cell repertoires in cytomegalovirus infection. Whole-study context: Indications came from public TCR beta signatures; they pointed to CMV infection and to a matching HLA type.

Germline assignment: CDR1 LGHNA and CDR2 YSLEER. This CDR3 has 13 amino acids. Unmatched junction bases numbered 0, after V lost 1 base and J lost 3 bases. This clonotype has a handful of counts. Antigen: not known. TCRdb ran MiXCR on the reads and lists one entry per CDR3 protein. The profile covers about 600,000 distinct CDR3 sequences, with approximately 24% appearing a single time and roughly 8% taken by the ten largest. Study observations and caveats: Clonotype analysis showed dominance of the ex vivo response by HLA-C-restricted CMV-specific TCR beta clonotypes. CMV carriers having the relevant HLA were flagged by cumulative public TCR beta family frequency.

This TCR was recovered from a human donor in good health (CMV status not recorded). Some clones in this sample may be carry-over from other donors' samples. The chain is built from TRBV4-3 and TRBJ2-7; 7 nucleotides line up with TRBD1. The sequencing sample was made of CD8+ T cells from PBMCs. As DNA, the CDR3 is TGCGCCAGCAGCCAAGGGACAGGCTACGAGCAGTACGTC. This gives the protein CASSQGTGYEQYV.